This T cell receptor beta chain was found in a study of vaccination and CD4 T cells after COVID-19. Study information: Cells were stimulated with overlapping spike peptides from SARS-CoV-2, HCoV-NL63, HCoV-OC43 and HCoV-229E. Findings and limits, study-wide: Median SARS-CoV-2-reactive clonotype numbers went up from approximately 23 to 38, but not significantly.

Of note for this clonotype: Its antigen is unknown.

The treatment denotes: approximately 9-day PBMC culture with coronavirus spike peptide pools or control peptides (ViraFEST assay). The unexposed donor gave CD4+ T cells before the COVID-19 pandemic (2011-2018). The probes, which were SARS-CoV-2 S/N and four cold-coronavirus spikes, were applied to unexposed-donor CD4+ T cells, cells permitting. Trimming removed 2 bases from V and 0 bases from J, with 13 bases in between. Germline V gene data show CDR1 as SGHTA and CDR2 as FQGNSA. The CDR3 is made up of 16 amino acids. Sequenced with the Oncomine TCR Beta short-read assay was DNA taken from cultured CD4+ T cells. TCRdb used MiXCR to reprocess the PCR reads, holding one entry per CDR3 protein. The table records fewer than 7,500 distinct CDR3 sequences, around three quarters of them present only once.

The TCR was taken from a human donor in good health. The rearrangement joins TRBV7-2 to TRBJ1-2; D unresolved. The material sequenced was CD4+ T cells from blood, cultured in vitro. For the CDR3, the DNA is TGTGCCAGCAGCTTAAGTAGGGCAGCGACTAACTATGGCTACACCTTC. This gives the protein CASSLSRAATNYGYTF. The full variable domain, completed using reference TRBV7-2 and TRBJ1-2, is GAGVSQSPSNKVTEKGKDVELRCDPISGHTALYWYRQSLGQGLEFLIYFQGNSAPDKSGLPSDRFSAERTGGSVSTLTIQRTQQEDSAVYLCASSLSRAATNYGYTFGSGTRLTVV.